This entry features one T cell receptor (beta chain) sequence. Its target is not known. This sample stems from a study of regulatory T cells. Whole-study results and caveats: Patient repertoires had restricted TRB V-J pairs and skewed V and J usage, most in Tregs. Control CD8+ cells showed a nonsignificant trend toward higher Shannon entropy than patient CD8+ cells.

Germline V gene data show CDR1 as LNHDA and CDR2 as SQIVND (reference sequence). V was clipped by 5 bases and J by 4 bases; unmatched bases: 6. The CDR3 is 15 residues long. All CD3G-deficient patients showed autoimmunity, more severe in two. The PCR used 52 TRBV and 13 TRBJ primers. Produced via immunoSEQ multiplex PCR; TCRdb's table is partial and in-frame only. The sample yields approximately 20,000 clones, over 85% seen once. The source material was CD8+ T cells sorted from blood. The TCR was taken from a child between 2 and 9 years old with CD3G deficiency. V gene TRBV19 combines with J gene TRBJ2-1, with 9 positions matching TRBD2. In DNA form, the CDR3 reads TGTGCCAGTAGTCTTAGCGGGAGAGGTTACAATGAGCAGTTCTTC. Amino acid sequence: CASSLSGRGYNEQFF. Based on the CDR3 plus reference TRBV19 and TRBJ2-1, the full variable domain is DGGITQSPKYLFRKEGQNVTLSCEQNLNHDAMYWYRQDPGQGLRLIYYSQIVNDFQKGDIAEGYSVSREKKESFPLTVTSAQKNPTAFYLCASSLSGRGYNEQFFGPGTRLTVL.